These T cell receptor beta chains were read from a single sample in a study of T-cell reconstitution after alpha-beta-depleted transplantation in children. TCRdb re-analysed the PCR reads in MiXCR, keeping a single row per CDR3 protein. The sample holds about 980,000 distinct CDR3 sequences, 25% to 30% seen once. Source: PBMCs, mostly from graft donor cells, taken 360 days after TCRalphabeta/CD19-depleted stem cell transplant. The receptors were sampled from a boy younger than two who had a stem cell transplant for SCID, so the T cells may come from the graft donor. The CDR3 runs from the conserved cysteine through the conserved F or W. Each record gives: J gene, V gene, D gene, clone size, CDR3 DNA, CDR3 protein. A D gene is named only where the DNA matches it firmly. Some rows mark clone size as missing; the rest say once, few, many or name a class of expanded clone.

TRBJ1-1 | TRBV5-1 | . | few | TGCGCCAGCAGCCTGTCAGTATTGAACACTGAAGCTTTCTTT | CASSLSVLNTEAFF
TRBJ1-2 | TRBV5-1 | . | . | TGCGCCAGCAGCGGGAGACGAGCGGATGGCTACACCTTC | CASSGRRADGYTF
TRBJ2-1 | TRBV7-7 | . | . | TGTGCCAGCAGCTCCAACCCGGAGACGTTTAATGAGCAGTTCTTC | CASSSNPETFNEQFF
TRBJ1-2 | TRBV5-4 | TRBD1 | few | TGTGCCAGCGGAGGACAGGGGCATGGCTACACCTTC | CASGGQGHGYTF
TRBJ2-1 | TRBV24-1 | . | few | TGTGCCACCAGTGATTTGGGGTCTAAAGGGTCGGTTGAGCAGTTCTTC | CATSDLGSKGSVEQFF
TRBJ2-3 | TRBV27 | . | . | TGTGCCAGCAGTTTAGAGGGTTTGATATTAGGGACAGATACGCAGTATTTT | CASSLEGLILGTDTQYF
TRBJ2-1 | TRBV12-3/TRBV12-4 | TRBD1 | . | TGTGCCAGCAGTGACCGGGACAGGGTATTAGGTGAGCAGTTCTTC | CASSDRDRVLGEQFF
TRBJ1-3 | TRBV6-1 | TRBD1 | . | TGTGCCAGCAGTAGGGGACAGGACATTGGAAACACCATATATTTT | CASSRGQDIGNTIYF
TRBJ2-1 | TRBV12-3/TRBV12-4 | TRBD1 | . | TGTGCCAGCAGTTCGCGACAGGGGAGCTATCATGAGCAGTTCTTC | CASSSRQGSYHEQFF
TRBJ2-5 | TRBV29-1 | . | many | TGCAGCGTTCGCAGGGCGGGTGAGACCCAGTACTTC | CSVRRAGETQYF
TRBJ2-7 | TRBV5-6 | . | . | TGTGCCAGCAGCTTTCACAGAGGGTCCTACGAGCAGTACTTC | CASSFHRGSYEQYF
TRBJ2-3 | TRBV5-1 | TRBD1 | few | TGCGCCAGCAGCTTGGCGGGACAGGAAAGCACAGATACGCAGTATTTT | CASSLAGQESTDTQYF
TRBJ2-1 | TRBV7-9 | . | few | TGTGCCAGCAGCCCCACCGCGGACAGCTCCTACAATGAGCAGTTCTTC | CASSPTADSSYNEQFF
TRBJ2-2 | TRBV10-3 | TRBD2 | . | TGTGCCATCAGAACTAGCGGCCTTAACACCGGGGAGCTGTTTTTT | CAIRTSGLNTGELFF
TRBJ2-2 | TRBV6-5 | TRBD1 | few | TGTGCCAGCAGTTACTTGACAGGGTCGAACGGGGAGCTGTTTTTT | CASSYLTGSNGELFF
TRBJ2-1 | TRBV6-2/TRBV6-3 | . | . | TGTGCCAGCAGTTACCGGGGGGCCGGACGATATGAGCAGTTCTTC | CASSYRGAGRYEQFF
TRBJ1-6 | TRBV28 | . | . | TGTGCCAGCAGTTTCCCCTCGGGGGTGGGTAATTCACCCCTCCACTTT | CASSFPSGVGNSPLHF
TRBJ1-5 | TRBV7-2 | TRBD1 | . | TGTGCCAGCAGCCTCCAGGACAGGGGTGGTAATCAGCCCCAGCATTTT | CASSLQDRGGNQPQHF
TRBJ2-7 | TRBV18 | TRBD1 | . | TGTGCCAGCTCACGAGGGACAGGGGATGCCTACGAGCAGTACTTC | CASSRGTGDAYEQYF
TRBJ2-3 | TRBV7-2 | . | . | TGTGCCAGCAGCTTAGAGGCCACTAGTCCAGATACGCAGTATTTT | CASSLEATSPDTQYF
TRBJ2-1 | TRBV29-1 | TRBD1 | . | TGCAGCGGATCCCTAGCAGGGGGATACAATGAGCAGTTCTTC | CSGSLAGGYNEQFF
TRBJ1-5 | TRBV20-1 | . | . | TGCAGTGCTAGAGGGACCTACAATCAGCCCCAGCATTTT | CSARGTYNQPQHF
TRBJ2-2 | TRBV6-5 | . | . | TGTGCCAGCAGTTACTCGTCAGCAGGGATCACCGGGGAGCTGTTTTTT | CASSYSSAGITGELFF
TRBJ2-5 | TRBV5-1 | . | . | TGCGCCAGCCTTGACAGAACCCAAGAGACCCAGTACTTC | CASLDRTQETQYF
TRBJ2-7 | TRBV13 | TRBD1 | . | TGTGCCAGCAGCGCGAACCGGGACAGGGTTCGCTACGAGCAGTACTTC | CASSANRDRVRYEQYF
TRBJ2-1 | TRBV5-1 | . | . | TGCGCCAGCAGCTTGCGGGCCTGGACAAACCAAAATGAGCAGTTCTTC | CASSLRAWTNQNEQFF
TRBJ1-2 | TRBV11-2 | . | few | TGTGCCAGCAGCTTAGAGACAGTCTATGGCTACACCTTC | CASSLETVYGYTF
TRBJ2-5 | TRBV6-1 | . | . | TGTGCCAGCACCTACGCGGCAGGGCGGGAGACCCAGTACTTC | CASTYAAGRETQYF
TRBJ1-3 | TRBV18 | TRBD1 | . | TGTGCCAGCTCACCTCAGGGACAGGGATCGGGAAACACCATATATTTT | CASSPQGQGSGNTIYF
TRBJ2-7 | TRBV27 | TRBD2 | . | TGTGCCAGCAGTTCCAGCGGGGAACCTGTACGAGCGCAGTACTTC | CASSSSGEPVRAQYF
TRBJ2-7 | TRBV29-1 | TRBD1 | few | TGCAGCGCCTCGACAGGGAATAGCTACGAGCAGTACTTC | CSASTGNSYEQYF
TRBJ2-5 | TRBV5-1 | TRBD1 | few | TGCGCCAGCAGCTCGAGTACAGGGGGGTACCAAGAGACCCAGTACTTC | CASSSSTGGYQETQYF
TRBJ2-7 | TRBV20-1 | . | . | TGCAGTGCCGCTTGGGGATTAGTGCAGTACTTC | CSAAWGLVQYF
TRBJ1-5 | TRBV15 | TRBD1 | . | TGTGCCACCAGCGGTAGAGCATCGGGACAGGGGGCGAATCAGCCCCAGCATTTT | CATSGRASGQGANQPQHF
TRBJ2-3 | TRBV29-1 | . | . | TGCAGCCTAAGGGGCCCACAACCAGATACGCAGTATTTT | CSLRGPQPDTQYF
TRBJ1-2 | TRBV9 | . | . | TGTGCCAGCAGCCCCCTGTCGGCTAACTATGGCTACACCTTC | CASSPLSANYGYTF
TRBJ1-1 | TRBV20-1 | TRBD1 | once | TGCAGTGCTGGAAAGACAGGGAGAGAGACTGAAGCTTTCTTT | CSAGKTGRETEAFF